The 27 T cell receptor beta chains in this list originate from one sample, sequenced in a study (dated by TCRdb to the mid-2010s). The library came from 5' RACE. Sequencing was carried out with an Illumina MiSeq. TCRdb passed the public sequencing reads through fastp at Q25 and MiXCR, retaining productive beta sequences. Entries are consolidated by CDR3 protein sequence, retaining the most common genes and DNA. A total of tens of thousands of distinct CDR3 sequences appear in this sample, 18% of them only once. Jointly, the top ten make up about 2.8% of the sample. Source material: naive CD4+ T cells sorted from a lymph node. The cell subset or site label, read with the paper, signifies: naive CD4+ T cells, CD4+CD45RA+CD25-. These receptors came from a female donor with breast cancer.

This clonotype was counted at least ten times. The rearrangement uses TRBV5-5 and TRBJ1-2; perhaps TRBD1 as D (6 bases). Germline values: CDR1 SGHKS, CDR2 YYEKEE (reference sequence). The V gene lost 2 bases and the J gene lost 4 bases, with 9 bases spanning the gap. CDR3 size: 13 residues. CDR3 coding DNA: TGTGCCAGCAGCTTTGCACAGGGCTATGGCTACACCTTC. Its protein product is CASSFAQGYGYTF.

The chain is built from TRBV12-3 or TRBV12-4 and TRBJ2-1; D is uncertain. This CDR3 is 12 amino acids long. V gave up 5 bases and J gave up 10 bases, with 12 bases separating them. The CDR3 coding sequence is TGTGCCAGCAGTCACTCTTCTCTCGAGCAGTTCTTC. It specifies CASSHSSLEQFF.

The table lists this clonotype with a few counts. The rearrangement links TRBV11-2 to TRBJ2-7; TRBD2 matches at 7 bases. CDR3 length equals 15 residues. Germline V gene data show CDR1 as SGHAT and CDR2 as FQNNGV. Germline trimming cut 5 bases from V and 3 bases from J; bases unmatched to any gene: 10. CDR3 region: CASSRSSGTGYEQYF. DNA for the CDR3: TGTGCCAGCAGCCGTTCGAGCGGGACGGGCTACGAGCAGTACTTC.

Ten or more counts support this clonotype. This sequence joins TRBV9 and TRBJ2-5; TRBD2 matches 8 bases. The CDR3 runs 15 residues. With V trimmed by 3 bases and J by 9 bases, 13 bases remained unmatched. Germline V gene sequence: CDR1 SGDLS, CDR2 YYNGEE. The CDR3 DNA follows: TGTGCCAGCAGCGATCGAGCGGGAGAAGCAAGAGCCCAGTACTTC. Its protein is CASSDRAGEARAQYF.

Notes on this clonotype: A much larger clone sits a single nucleotide away, making a read error possible. This rearrangement joins TRBV6-5 to TRBJ2-7; D gene ambiguous. Looked up from germline, CDR1 is MNHEY and CDR2 is SVGAGI. The CDR3 extends over 14 amino acids. The CDR3 DNA follows: TGTGCCAGCAGTTACTCAATAGGGAACTACGAGCAGTGCTTC. This codes for CASSYSIGNYEQCF.

The chain has TRBV24-1 and TRBJ1-2; tentative D call: TRBD1 (5 bases). The germline V and J ends were trimmed by 5 bases and 7 bases, with 13 bases remaining between them. Germline CDR1 KGHDR, CDR2 SFDVKD. This CDR3 is built from 13 residues. DNA for the CDR3: TGTGCCACCAGTGTCCAGGGCAGCGCTGGCTACACCTTC. This codes for CATSVQGSAGYTF.

Ten or more counts support this clonotype. This chain links TRBV4-2 with TRBJ2-3, with 9 bases that match TRBD1. Germline CDR1 is LGHNA and CDR2 is YNFKEQ. The CDR3 sequence is 14 residues long. V shed 8 bases and J 3 bases; nucleotides not matched to a gene: 6. CDR3 region: CASAGTGRTDTQYF. CDR3 sequence (DNA): TGTGCCAGCGCCGGGACAGGGAGGACAGATACGCAGTATTTT.

This clonotype is deemed medium-sized. The chain is built from TRBV5-1 and TRBJ2-5; D is tentatively TRBD1 or TRBD2 (6 bases each). Germline CDR1 and CDR2: SGHRS and YFSETQ. Trimming pared 2 bases from V and 5 bases from J, leaving 13 bases between. This CDR3 comprises 14 residues. This chain's CDR3 is CASSFTGTSETQYF. CDR3 in DNA: TGCGCCAGCAGCTTTACAGGGACTTCGGAGACCCAGTACTTC. Variable domain in full (rest from reference TRBV5-1 and TRBJ2-5): KAGVTQTPRYLIKTRGQQVTLSCSPISGHRSVSWYQQTPGQGLQFLFEYFSETQRNKGNFPGRFSGRQFSNSRSEMNVSTLELGDSALYLCASSFTGTSETQYFGPGTRLLVL.

This clonotype has a count of ten or more. The chain links TRBV9 to TRBJ2-2; 8 bases map to TRBD2. J lost 7 bases, V lost 1 base, and 6 bases had no gene match. Germline V gene sequence: CDR1 SGDLS, CDR2 YYNGEE. The CDR3 extends over 15 amino acids. CDR3 nucleotide sequence: TGTGCCAGCAGCGTAACGACTAGCGTGGACGGGGAGCTGTTTTTT. Protein: CASSVTTSVDGELFF.

This clonotype was detected ten times or more. The chain couples TRBV20-1 to TRBJ1-1; TRBD1 aligns across 8 bases. Trimming removed 4 bases from V and 5 bases from J; junction bases left unmatched: 6. CDR1 and CDR2 from the germline V gene are DFQATT and SNEGSKA (reference sequence). The length of the CDR3 is 13 residues. The CDR3 DNA reads as TGCAGTGCTACCCAGGGGGCGCGAACTGAAGCTTTCTTT. Translated, it gives CSATQGARTEAFF.

This chain connects TRBV2 to TRBJ1-3; D unclear. This CDR3 spans 13 amino acids. The germline CDR1 and CDR2 sequences are SNHLY and FYNNEI. With 3 bases removed from V and 2 bases from J, the gap between germline ends came to 5 bases. CDR3 sequence: CASSEGTGNTIYF. The CDR3 nucleotides read TGTGCCAGCAGTGAGGGGACTGGAAACACCATATATTTT.

V and J are TRBV5-1 and TRBJ2-3; D is unclear. Deletions cut 5 bases from V and 2 bases from J, with 9 bases between. CDR1 SGHRS and CDR2 YFSETQ come from the germline V gene. The CDR3 has 13 residues. CDR3 sequence reads: CASRPIITDTQYF. CDR3 nucleotide sequence: TGCGCCAGCAGGCCGATTATCACAGATACGCAGTATTTT.

The genes are TRBV6-1 and TRBJ2-7; maybe TRBD1 (5 bases). CDR1 and CDR2 (germline): MNHNS, SASEGT. The CDR3 extends over 17 amino acids. V gave up 6 bases and J gave up 0 bases, with 21 bases separating them. The CDR3 DNA reads as TGTGCCAGCAGCCGCGCCGGGCTGACAGACGACTCCTACGAGCAGTACTTC. Its translation: CASSRAGLTDDSYEQYF.

This clonotype showed up just a few times. This rearrangement joins TRBV12-3 or TRBV12-4 to TRBJ2-2, with D perhaps assigned TRBD1 or TRBD2 (5 bases each). The CDR3 length is 16 residues. Trimming removed 4 bases at V and 7 bases at J, with 19 bases between. The CDR3 protein is CASSSGRRVRVGELFF. As DNA, the CDR3 is TGTGCCAGCAGTTCGGGGCGCAGGGTCAGGGTCGGGGAGCTGTTTTTT.

V and J are TRBV24-1 and TRBJ1-5; possible D gene TRBD1, 6 bases. Trimming took off 4 bases at V and 9 bases at J, with 21 bases between the two ends. This CDR3 has 16 residues. Per the germline V gene, CDR1 is KGHDR and CDR2 is SFDVKD. The CDR3 DNA reads TGTGCCACCAGTGAACCGGGACACGCTAGCAGAAGGCCCCAGCATTTT. Translated, it gives CATSEPGHASRRPQHF.

This clonotype showed up just a few times. The chain links TRBV29-1 to TRBJ2-7, with no clear D. Germline lookup yields CDR1 SQVTM and CDR2 ANQGSEA. Trimming shortened V by 4 bases and J by 3 bases, and 10 bases separated the two germline ends. This CDR3 contains 12 residues. The CDR3 bases are TGCAGCGTTGTATCGCCAAGCTACGAGCAGTACTTC. Its protein product is CSVVSPSYEQYF.

This clonotype was picked up a small number of times. The rearrangement joins TRBV12-3 or TRBV12-4 to TRBJ2-3; D possibly corresponds to TRBD2 (6 bases). This CDR3 has 15 amino acids. Between the trimmed V and J ends, which lost 4 bases and 6 bases, there was a span of 17 bases. Here the CDR3 reads CASSSQRRGRDTQYF. For the CDR3, the DNA is TGTGCCAGCAGTTCTCAGCGGCGGGGTAGGGATACGCAGTATTTT.

This sequence joins TRBV6-6 and TRBJ1-5; D unresolved. V was shortened by 6 bases and J by 1 base, with 13 bases between the two germline ends. Germline CDR1 and CDR2: MNHNY and SVGAGI (reference sequence). The CDR3 loop spans 15 amino acids. CDR3 loop: CASSLRRTSNQPQHF. The CDR3, as DNA: TGTGCCAGCAGCCTCCGGCGGACGAGCAATCAGCCCCAGCATTTT.

This clonotype was counted between two and nine times. The chain uses TRBV6-5 and TRBJ2-1; D tentatively fits TRBD1 or TRBD2 (5 bases each). CDR1 MNHEY and CDR2 SVGAGI come from the germline V gene. The CDR3 contains 16 residues. V was shortened by 5 bases and J by 6 bases, with 20 bases between the two germline ends. CDR3 protein: CASSTDRGRRVNEQFF. Written as DNA, the CDR3 is TGTGCCAGCAGTACAGACCGGGGCAGGCGGGTCAATGAGCAGTTCTTC.

The gene calls are TRBV11-1 and TRBJ2-1; D is perhaps TRBD1 (5 bases). The V end was cut by 5 bases, the J end by 0 bases, with 11 bases between. The CDR3 has 15 residues. Per germline, CDR1 SGHAT and CDR2 FQDESV (reference sequence). CDR3 residues: CASSLPTDSYNEQFF. CDR3 in DNA: TGTGCCAGCAGCCTTCCGACAGACTCCTACAATGAGCAGTTCTTC.

CDR3 protein: CASSRGTPGNEQFF. CDR3 DNA: TGTGCCAGCAGTAGGGGTACCCCAGGGAATGAGCAGTTCTTC. This chain connects TRBV6-2 or TRBV6-3 to TRBJ2-1, with a tentative D call TRBD1 (5 bases). Trimming pared 5 bases from V and 7 bases from J, leaving 15 bases between. CDR3 length: 14 amino acids. Germline assignment: CDR1 MNHEY and CDR2 SVGEGT.

This clonotype was found a few times. V usage is TRBV5-1 and J usage is TRBJ2-5, with 12 nucleotides matching TRBD1. Trimming removed 4 bases from V and 4 bases from J; junction bases left unmatched: 8. The CDR3 sequence is 16 residues long. CDR1 is SGHRS, CDR2 YFSETQ, per germline. This CDR3 reads CASSPGGQGASETQYF. The DNA of the CDR3 is TGCGCCAGCAGCCCGGGGGGACAGGGGGCATCAGAGACCCAGTACTTC.

At least ten counts were recorded for this clonotype. This chain joins TRBV20-1 and TRBJ2-3, with D perhaps matching TRBD1 (7 bases). V lost 7 bases, J lost 5 bases, and 19 bases lay in between. Germline lookup yields CDR1 DFQATT and CDR2 SNEGSKA (reference sequence). The CDR3 sequence is 14 residues long. The chain's CDR3 is CSVRRTGGRDTQYF. Here the CDR3 DNA reads TGCAGTGTAAGGAGGACAGGAGGGAGAGATACGCAGTATTTT.

There are many counts of this clonotype. The chain combines TRBV5-1 with TRBJ2-1, with TRBD2 as a possible D gene (5 bases). The V gene's germline CDR1 is SGHRS and CDR2 YFSETQ. This CDR3 comprises 14 residues. Trimming cost V 4 bases and J 8 bases, with 16 bases left between them. As DNA, the CDR3 is TGCGCCAGCAGCAGAGGGCAAAGCTGGGATGAGCAGTTCTTC. It specifies CASSRGQSWDEQFF.

The chain carries TRBV3-1 and TRBJ2-3; 7 bases map to TRBD2. The CDR3 covers 16 residues. V gave up 4 bases and J gave up 0 bases; unmatched junction bases: 7. Germline V lookup: CDR1 LGHDT, CDR2 YNNKEL (reference sequence). The CDR3 DNA follows: TGTGCCAGCAGCCCGGGCGGGGGACCTAGCACAGATACGCAGTATTTT. It translates to CASSPGGGPSTDTQYF.

This chain connects TRBV20-1 to TRBJ2-7; D gene unclear. The V end lost 6 bases, the J end lost 9 bases, and 18 bases lay between the germline ends. CDR1 DFQATT and CDR2 SNEGSKA come from the germline V gene (reference sequence). This CDR3 has 12 residues. The CDR3 region is CSAVDPILGQYF. CDR3 DNA: TGCAGTGCGGTAGACCCGATCTTGGGGCAGTACTTC.

The chain joins TRBV7-3 to TRBJ2-3, with TRBD2 matching 7 bases. The V gene's germline CDR1 is SGHTA and CDR2 FQGTGA. The CDR3 length is 15 residues. J gave up 4 bases and V 2 bases, and 6 bases lay outside the gene matches. The CDR3 loop reads CASSLEGGGADTQYF. In nucleotides, the CDR3 is TGTGCCAGCAGCTTAGAGGGCGGGGGAGCAGATACGCAGTATTTT. The full variable domain, its missing parts supplied by reference TRBV7-3 and TRBJ2-3, is GAGVSQTPSNKVTEKGKYVELRCDPISGHTALYWYRQSLGQGPEFLIYFQGTGAADDSGLPNDRFFAVRPEGSVSTLKIQRTERGDSAVYLCASSLEGGGADTQYFGPGTRLTVL.